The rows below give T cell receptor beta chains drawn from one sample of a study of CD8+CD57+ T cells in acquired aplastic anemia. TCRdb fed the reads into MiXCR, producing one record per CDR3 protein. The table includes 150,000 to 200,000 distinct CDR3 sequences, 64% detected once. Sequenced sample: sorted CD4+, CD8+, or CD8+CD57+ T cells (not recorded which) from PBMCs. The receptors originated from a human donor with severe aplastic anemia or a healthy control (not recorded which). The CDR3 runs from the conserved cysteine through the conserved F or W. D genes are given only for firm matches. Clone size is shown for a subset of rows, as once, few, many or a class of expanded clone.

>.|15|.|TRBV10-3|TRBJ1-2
CAISEGSVLDYGYTF
TGTGCCATCAGTGAGGGGTCCGTGCTTGACTATGGCTACACCTTC
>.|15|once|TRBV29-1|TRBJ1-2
CSVEATWGGQGGYTF
TGCAGCGTTGAAGCAACTTGGGGGGGTCAGGGTGGCTACACCTTC
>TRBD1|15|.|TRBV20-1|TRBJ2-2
CSAQDRVKNTGELFF
TGCAGTGCTCAGGACAGGGTAAAAAACACCGGGGAGCTGTTTTTT
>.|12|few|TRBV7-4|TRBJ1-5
CANHSGCTPQHF
TGTGCCAACCATTCCGGCTGCACGCCCCAGCATTTT
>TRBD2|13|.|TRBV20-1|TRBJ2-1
CSARGAGGVEQLF
TGCAGTGCTAGAGGGGCGGGGGGCGTTGAGCAGTTATTC
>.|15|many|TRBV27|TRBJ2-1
CASSLLMGPSNEQFF
TGTGCCAGCAGTTTACTGATGGGACCCAGCAATGAGCAGTTCTTC
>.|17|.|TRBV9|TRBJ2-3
CASSLGPDRYSTDTQYF
TGTGCCAGCAGCTTAGGGCCCGACAGGTATAGCACAGATACGCAGTATTTT
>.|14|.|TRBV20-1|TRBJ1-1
CSARTTGNNAEAFF
TGCAGTGCTAGAACCACGGGGAACAACGCTGAAGCTTTCTTT
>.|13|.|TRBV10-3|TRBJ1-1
CAISEAGVTEAFF
TGTGCCATCAGTGAGGCAGGGGTGACTGAAGCTTTCTTT
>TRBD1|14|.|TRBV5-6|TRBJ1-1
CASSLRGPGTEAFF
TGTGCCAGCAGCCTCAGGGGGCCGGGCACTGAAGCTTTCTTT
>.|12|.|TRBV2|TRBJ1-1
CASQRGDTEAFF
TGTGCCAGTCAGAGGGGGGACACTGAAGCTTTCTTT
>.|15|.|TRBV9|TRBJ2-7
CASSLGGDTSYEQYF
TGTGCCAGCAGCCTTGGGGGGGACACATCCTACGAGCAGTACTTC
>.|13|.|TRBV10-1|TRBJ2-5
CVSSEYSQETQYF
TGCGTCAGCAGTGAGTATTCGCAAGAGACCCAGTACTTC
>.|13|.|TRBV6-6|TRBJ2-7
CASSSAPSSEQYF
TGTGCCAGCAGTTCAGCTCCCTCGTCCGAGCAGTACTTC
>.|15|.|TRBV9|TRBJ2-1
CASSAASLTGNEQFF
TGTGCCAGCAGCGCTGCCTCCTTGACCGGCAATGAGCAGTTCTTC
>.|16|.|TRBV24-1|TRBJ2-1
CATSDPGTTASNEQFF
TGTGCCACCAGTGACCCGGGCACAACGGCCTCCAATGAGCAGTTCTTC
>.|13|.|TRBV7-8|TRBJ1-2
CASSLDGAYGYTF
TGTGCCAGCAGCTTGGACGGGGCCTATGGCTACACCTTC
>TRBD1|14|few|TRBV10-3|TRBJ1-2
CAISARDRAQGYTF
TGTGCCATCAGCGCACGGGACAGGGCGCAAGGCTACACCTTC
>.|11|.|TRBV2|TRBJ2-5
CANGAHRTQYF
TGTGCCAACGGGGCTCATAGGACCCAGTACTTC
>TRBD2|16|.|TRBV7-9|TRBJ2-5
CASGMRLAGALTTQYF
TGTGCCAGCGGGATGCGACTAGCGGGGGCTTTGACGACCCAGTACTTC
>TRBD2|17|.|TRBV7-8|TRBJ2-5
CASSSSKRGRLRETQYF
TGTGCCAGCAGCTCCAGTAAGCGGGGCCGCCTACGGGAGACCCAGTACTTC
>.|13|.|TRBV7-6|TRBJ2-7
CASSLGGAGEQYF
TGTGCCAGCAGCTTAGGGGGCGCGGGTGAGCAGTACTTC
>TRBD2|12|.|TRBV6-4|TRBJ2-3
CASSGTSDTQYF
TGTGCCAGCAGTGGGACTAGCGACACGCAGTATTTT
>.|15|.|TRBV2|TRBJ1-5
CASSELRVSNQPQHF
TGTGCCAGCAGTGAACTGAGGGTTAGCAATCAGCCCCAGCATTTT
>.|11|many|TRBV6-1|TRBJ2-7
CASKKGFEQYF
TGTGCCAGCAAGAAAGGATTCGAGCAGTACTTC
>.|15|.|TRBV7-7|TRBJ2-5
CASSFGAGHKETQYF
TGTGCCAGCAGCTTTGGGGCAGGGCACAAAGAGACCCAGTACTTC
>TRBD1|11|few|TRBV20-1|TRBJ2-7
CSAGTGIEQYF
TGCAGTGCTGGGACAGGGATCGAGCAGTACTTC
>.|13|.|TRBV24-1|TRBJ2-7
CATSEQGGNEQYF
TGTGCCACCAGTGAGCAGGGAGGAAACGAGCAGTACTTC
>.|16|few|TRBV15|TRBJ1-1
CATSRDYGTANTEAFF
TGTGCCACCAGCAGAGACTACGGGACGGCGAACACTGAAGCTTTCTTT
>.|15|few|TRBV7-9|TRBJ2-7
CASSSTPEVTYEQYF
TGTGCCAGCAGCTCGACCCCCGAGGTGACCTACGAGCAGTACTTC
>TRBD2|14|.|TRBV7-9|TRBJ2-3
CASSPTSVGDTQYF
TGTGCCAGCAGCCCGACTAGCGTCGGAGATACGCAGTATTTT
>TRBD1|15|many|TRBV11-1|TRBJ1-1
CASSLETGMNTEAFF
TGTGCCAGCAGCTTAGAGACAGGGATGAACACTGAAGCTTTCTTT
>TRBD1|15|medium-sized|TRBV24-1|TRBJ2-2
CATSDLDRDTGELFF
TGTGCCACCAGTGACCTGGACAGGGACACCGGGGAGCTGTTTTTT
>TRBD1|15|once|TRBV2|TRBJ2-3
CASRATGGNTDTQYF
TGTGCCAGCAGAGCAACAGGGGGGAACACAGATACGCAGTATTTT
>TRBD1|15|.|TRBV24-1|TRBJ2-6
CATGTGAGGANVLTF
TGTGCCACCGGGACAGGGGCTGGAGGGGCCAACGTCCTGACTTTC
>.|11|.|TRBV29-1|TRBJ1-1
CSVEGGGEAFF
TGCAGCGTTGAAGGTGGCGGTGAAGCTTTCTTT
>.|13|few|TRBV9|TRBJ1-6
CASSVDGYSPLHF
TGTGCCAGCAGCGTGGACGGTTATTCACCCCTCCACTTT
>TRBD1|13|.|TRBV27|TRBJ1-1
CASSPGTGGEALF
TGTGCCAGCAGTCCCGGGACAGGCGGTGAAGCTCTCTTT
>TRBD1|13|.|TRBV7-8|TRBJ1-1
CASSLVRQGEAFF
TGTGCCAGCAGCTTAGTTCGACAGGGCGAAGCTTTCTTT
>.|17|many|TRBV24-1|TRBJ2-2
CATSDYLQGRGVGELFF
TGTGCCACCAGTGATTATCTCCAGGGACGAGGGGTCGGGGAGCTGTTTTTT
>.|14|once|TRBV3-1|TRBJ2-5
CASSPRLRGETQYF
TGTGCCAGCAGCCCTCGACTACGTGGGGAGACCCAGTACTTC
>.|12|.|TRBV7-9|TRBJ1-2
CASSAGGNGYTF
TGTGCCAGCAGCGCGGGGGGCAATGGCTACACCTTC
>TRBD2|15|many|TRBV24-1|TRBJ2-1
CATSMRGSSYNEQFF
TGTGCCACCAGTATGCGGGGGAGCTCCTACAATGAGCAGTTCTTC
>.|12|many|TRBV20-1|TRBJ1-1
CSASAENTEAFF
TGCAGTGCTAGTGCAGAGAACACTGAAGCTTTCTTT
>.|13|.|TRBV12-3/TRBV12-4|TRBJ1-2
CASSPDRLYGYTF
TGTGCCAGCAGTCCCGACCGTCTATATGGCTACACCTTC
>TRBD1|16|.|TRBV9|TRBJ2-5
CASSLIGQGVVETQYF
TGTGCCAGCAGCTTGATCGGACAGGGAGTTGTGGAGACCCAGTACTTC
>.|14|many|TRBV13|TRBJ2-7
CASSPGLSAYEQYF
TGTGCCAGCAGCCCAGGACTATCCGCCTACGAGCAGTACTTC
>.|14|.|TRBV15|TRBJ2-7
CATSRDRGDYEQYF
TGTGCCACCAGCAGAGACAGGGGTGACTACGAGCAGTACTTC
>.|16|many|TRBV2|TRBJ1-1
CASSEKARGWDTEAFF
TGTGCCAGCAGTGAAAAGGCTCGGGGCTGGGACACTGAAGCTTTCTTT
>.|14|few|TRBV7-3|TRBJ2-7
CASSLTYLSYEQYF
TGTGCCAGCAGCTTAACGTACCTCTCCTACGAGCAGTACTTC
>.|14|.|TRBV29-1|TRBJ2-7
CSVGSGVASYEQYF
TGCAGCGTTGGGTCCGGGGTCGCTTCCTACGAGCAGTACTTC
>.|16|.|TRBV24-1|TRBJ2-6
CATSGSIPSGANVLTF
TGTGCCACCAGTGGCTCGATCCCTTCTGGGGCCAACGTCCTGACTTTC